This is a list of T cell receptor beta chains from one sample in a study of control samples from healthy donors and cancer patients. TCRdb's copy holds only in-frame clones and misses some; the assay was immunoSEQ multiplex PCR. The data hold 230,000 or so clones, with about 95% observed a single time. The material sequenced was blood. These receptors were collected from a man aged 50 or older in good health. The CDR3 runs from the conserved cysteine through the conserved F or W. The order of the fields is J gene, V gene, D gene, clone size, CDR3 DNA, CDR3 protein. The D gene is left open where the match is weak. The size entry is marked missing in some rows and otherwise reads once, few, many or a size class.

J gene: TRBJ2-1
V gene: TRBV7-2
D gene: NA
clone size: NA
CDR3 DNA: TGTGCCAGCAGCGCACGACAGTTTTACAATGAGCAGTTCTTC
CDR3 protein: CASSARQFYNEQFF

J gene: TRBJ2-5
V gene: TRBV4-2
D gene: TRBD2
clone size: NA
CDR3 DNA: TGTGCCAGCAGCCAAGTGGGGGAGGGAACTCAAGAGACCCAGTACTTC
CDR3 protein: CASSQVGEGTQETQYF

J gene: TRBJ2-1
V gene: TRBV6-4
D gene: TRBD2
clone size: NA
CDR3 DNA: TGTGCCAGCAGACCAACTAGCGGGGGGGCAAGGGACAATGAGCAGTTCTTC
CDR3 protein: CASRPTSGGARDNEQFF

J gene: TRBJ1-2
V gene: TRBV9
D gene: NA
clone size: NA
CDR3 DNA: TGTGCCAGCAGCCCTTCTTTATCGTTCTCCTATGGCTACACCTTC
CDR3 protein: CASSPSLSFSYGYTF

J gene: TRBJ2-3
V gene: TRBV5-1
D gene: TRBD2
clone size: NA
CDR3 DNA: TGCGCCAGCAGCACGAAGACCGGGACTAGCGGAGCAGATACGCAGTATTTT
CDR3 protein: CASSTKTGTSGADTQYF

J gene: TRBJ1-5
V gene: TRBV11-2
D gene: NA
clone size: NA
CDR3 DNA: TGTGCCAGCAGCAGAGACGGATCTAGCAATCAGCCCCAGCATTTT
CDR3 protein: CASSRDGSSNQPQHF

J gene: TRBJ2-3
V gene: TRBV5-1
D gene: TRBD1
clone size: NA
CDR3 DNA: TGCGCCAGCAGCTGGGGGACAGGGATTCCCACAGATACGCAGTATTTT
CDR3 protein: CASSWGTGIPTDTQYF

J gene: TRBJ1-6
V gene: TRBV28
D gene: NA
clone size: NA
CDR3 DNA: TGTGCCACAATCAGGGGTGAAGGATCACCCCTCCACTTT
CDR3 protein: CATIRGEGSPLHF

J gene: TRBJ1-1
V gene: TRBV15
D gene: NA
clone size: NA
CDR3 DNA: TGTGCCACCAGCAGAGATCGGGTGGGGGGCACCCCTGAGGACACTGAAGCTTTCTTT
CDR3 protein: CATSRDRVGGTPEDTEAFF

J gene: TRBJ2-5
V gene: TRBV7-2
D gene: NA
clone size: NA
CDR3 DNA: TGTGCCAGCAGCTTAGATGTAGGGGCCGAGACCCAGTACTTC
CDR3 protein: CASSLDVGAETQYF

J gene: TRBJ2-5
V gene: TRBV18
D gene: NA
clone size: NA
CDR3 DNA: TGTGCCAGCTCACCAGGGGAGGAAGAGACCCAGTACTTC
CDR3 protein: CASSPGEEETQYF

J gene: TRBJ2-6
V gene: TRBV18
D gene: TRBD1
clone size: NA
CDR3 DNA: TGTGCCAGCTCACCGGGACAGTTCTCTGGGGCCAACGTCCTGACTTTC
CDR3 protein: CASSPGQFSGANVLTF

J gene: TRBJ1-1
V gene: TRBV5-1
D gene: TRBD1
clone size: NA
CDR3 DNA: TGCGCCAGCAGCTGGAGGGACAGGGGGCGGGGGGCGACTGAAGCTTTCTTT
CDR3 protein: CASSWRDRGRGATEAFF

J gene: TRBJ2-7
V gene: TRBV4-1
D gene: TRBD2
clone size: few
CDR3 DNA: TGCGCCAGTAGACCGGGACTAGCGGGGGGCCTCAAAATCTACGAGCAGTACTTC
CDR3 protein: CASRPGLAGGLKIYEQYF

J gene: TRBJ2-5
V gene: TRBV19
D gene: TRBD2
clone size: once
CDR3 DNA: TGTGCCAGTACCCCGGTGGGCAGGGAGGGAGAGACCCAGTACTTC
CDR3 protein: CASTPVGREGETQYF

J gene: TRBJ1-4
V gene: TRBV7-8
D gene: NA
clone size: NA
CDR3 DNA: TGTGCCAGCAGCCTCCGGGAACAGGGCCCGGCACTTAATGAAAAACTGTTTTTT
CDR3 protein: CASSLREQGPALNEKLFF

J gene: TRBJ1-1
V gene: TRBV7-9
D gene: NA
clone size: few
CDR3 DNA: TGTGCCAGCAGCTTAGAGGGCATGAACACTGAAGCTTTCTTT
CDR3 protein: CASSLEGMNTEAFF

J gene: TRBJ2-2
V gene: TRBV2
D gene: TRBD2
clone size: once
CDR3 DNA: TGTGCCAGCAACTGGGAGGGGCCGGACACCGGGGAGCTGTTTTTT
CDR3 protein: CASNWEGPDTGELFF

J gene: TRBJ2-2
V gene: TRBV24-1
D gene: NA
clone size: NA
CDR3 DNA: TGTGCCACCAGTGCAGTAACCGGGGAGCTGTTTTTT
CDR3 protein: CATSAVTGELFF

J gene: TRBJ1-6
V gene: TRBV2
D gene: NA
clone size: NA
CDR3 DNA: TGTGCCAGCATCCCGGAGGTCAATTCACCCCTCCACTTT
CDR3 protein: CASIPEVNSPLHF

J gene: TRBJ1-2
V gene: TRBV7-2
D gene: TRBD1
clone size: NA
CDR3 DNA: TGTGCCAGCAGCTTATATCCCCGACAGGGGGGCGGCTACACCTTC
CDR3 protein: CASSLYPRQGGGYTF

J gene: TRBJ1-2
V gene: TRBV6-5
D gene: NA
clone size: NA
CDR3 DNA: TGTGCCAGCAGTTTAGGGGGGAACTATGGCTACACCTTC
CDR3 protein: CASSLGGNYGYTF

J gene: TRBJ1-1
V gene: TRBV3-1/TRBV3-2
D gene: NA
clone size: NA
CDR3 DNA: TGTGCCAGCAGCCAAACAGGATGGACTGAAGCTTTCTTT
CDR3 protein: CASSQTGWTEAFF

J gene: TRBJ2-3
V gene: TRBV19
D gene: NA
clone size: NA
CDR3 DNA: TGTGCCAGTAGTAGCGGACAAACCACAGATACGCAGTATTTT
CDR3 protein: CASSSGQTTDTQYF

J gene: TRBJ1-1
V gene: TRBV28
D gene: NA
clone size: NA
CDR3 DNA: TGTGCCAGCAGTTTATCTTCGAAACCGAACACTGAAGCTTTCTTT
CDR3 protein: CASSLSSKPNTEAFF

J gene: TRBJ1-3
V gene: TRBV29-1
D gene: TRBD1
clone size: NA
CDR3 DNA: TGCAGCGTTGCGAGACAGGGCGCCGGAAACACCATATATTTT
CDR3 protein: CSVARQGAGNTIYF

J gene: TRBJ2-5
V gene: TRBV5-1
D gene: NA
clone size: NA
CDR3 DNA: TGCGCCAGCAGCTTGGTGGAGGGTGGAGAGACCCAGTACTTC
CDR3 protein: CASSLVEGGETQYF